The rows below give T cell receptor beta chains drawn from one sample of a study of control samples from healthy donors and cancer patients. Sequenced by immunoSEQ multiplex PCR; TCRdb stores in-frame clones only, minus some. The sample holds around 75,000 clones, over 80% seen once. Input material: blood. The receptors were sampled from a woman in her fifties or sixties in good health. Both conserved end residues are part of each CDR3. The order of the fields is D gene, V gene, J gene, clone size, CDR3 DNA, CDR3 protein. D genes are given only for firm matches. Rows may omit the clone size; those that give it use once, few, many or a size class.

>TRBD1|TRBV2|TRBJ1-5|NA
TGTGCCAGCCGGACAGGGTCGCAAGGTCGCCAGCATTTT
CASRTGSQGRQHF
>NA|TRBV4-2|TRBJ2-7|NA
TGTGCCAGCAGCCTTGGACATCTCTACGAGCAGTACTTC
CASSLGHLYEQYF
>NA|TRBV18|TRBJ1-5|NA
TGTGCCAGCTCACCGATGGGTAAGAGCAATCAGCCCCAGCATTTT
CASSPMGKSNQPQHF
>NA|TRBV12-3/TRBV12-4|TRBJ1-5|NA
TGTGCCAGCATGTATAGCAATCAGCCCCAGCATTTT
CASMYSNQPQHF
>TRBD2|TRBV5-1|TRBJ2-3|NA
TGCGCCAGCAGCTGGGGGACTAGCGGCCCCACAGATACGCAGTATTTT
CASSWGTSGPTDTQYF
>NA|TRBV5-4|TRBJ1-2|NA
TGTGCCAGCAGCTTGGTGGGGACGGTATTCTATGGCTACACCTTC
CASSLVGTVFYGYTF
>NA|TRBV3-1/TRBV3-2|TRBJ2-3|once
TGTGCCAGCAGCCAAGAAAGAGACTACTACACAGATACGCAGTATTTT
CASSQERDYYTDTQYF
>NA|TRBV28|TRBJ2-1|NA
TGTGCCAGCCGAGAGGGGGGCTACAATGAGCAGTTCTTC
CASREGGYNEQFF
>NA|TRBV18|TRBJ1-6|once
TGTGCCAGCTCACCAATCACGGATTCACCCCTCCACTTT
CASSPITDSPLHF
>NA|TRBV24-1|TRBJ1-2|NA
TGTGCCACCAGTGACACAACGGCGCGTAACTATGGCTACACCTTC
CATSDTTARNYGYTF
>NA|TRBV7-8|TRBJ1-1|NA
TGTGCCAGCAGCCTCCTACGGGGTGAAGCTTTCTTT
CASSLLRGEAFF
>TRBD2|TRBV5-4|TRBJ2-5|NA
TGTGCCAGCAGCTTCAGACTAGCGCAAGAGACCCAGTACTTC
CASSFRLAQETQYF
>TRBD1|TRBV2|TRBJ1-1|few
TGTGCCAGCAGAAACGCCGACAGGGGCTCTGAAGCTTTCTTT
CASRNADRGSEAFF
>NA|TRBV12-3/TRBV12-4|TRBJ2-3|NA
TGTGCCAGCAGCTTTGCAGATACGCAGTATTTT
CASSFADTQYF
>TRBD2|TRBV5-6|TRBJ2-5|NA
TGTGCCAGCAGCTTCGGGACTAGCGGAGCCCAAGAGACCCAGTACTTC
CASSFGTSGAQETQYF
>NA|TRBV19|TRBJ1-2|few
TGTGCCAGTAGTATTCCGGCCTTCTATGGCTACACCTTC
CASSIPAFYGYTF
>NA|TRBV30|TRBJ1-1|NA
TGTGCCTGGAGTGTGAGAGAGAACACTGAAGCTTTCTTT
CAWSVRENTEAFF
>NA|TRBV3-1/TRBV3-2|TRBJ1-2|NA
TGTGCCAGCAGCCAAGACTTTTTACAGGGCGAATATGGCTACACCTTC
CASSQDFLQGEYGYTF
>TRBD1|TRBV28|TRBJ1-6|NA
TGTGCCAGCAGTTTCCTAGGGGACAGGGATAATTCACCCCTCCACTTT
CASSFLGDRDNSPLHF
>TRBD1|TRBV5-8|TRBJ1-1|NA
TGTGCCAGCAGCTTCTCAGTAGGGGGCTTTATCGGAAACACTGAAGCTTTCTTT
CASSFSVGGFIGNTEAFF
>TRBD1|TRBV3-1/TRBV3-2|TRBJ1-4|NA
TGTGCCAGCAGCCAAAACCGGGACAGGAAAAATGAAAAACTGTTTTTT
CASSQNRDRKNEKLFF
>TRBD2|TRBV7-2|TRBJ2-1|NA
TGTGCCAGCAGCCCAAGACTAGCGGGAGAGTCTCAGCAGTTCTTC
CASSPRLAGESQQFF
>NA|TRBV2|TRBJ1-5|NA
TGTGCCAGCAGAGTTATGGGTTCTTGGCCCCAGCATTTT
CASRVMGSWPQHF
>NA|TRBV7-8|TRBJ2-1|NA
TGTGCCAGCAGTCGGGGGCCCTACAATGAGCAGTTCTTC
CASSRGPYNEQFF
>NA|TRBV2|TRBJ1-2|NA
TGTGCCAGCAGCCCCCGAGGTACAGGGATAGATGGCTACACCTTC
CASSPRGTGIDGYTF
>NA|TRBV7-2|TRBJ2-7|NA
TGTGCCAGCAGCGGGACTGGCTACGAGCAGTACTTC
CASSGTGYEQYF
>TRBD1|TRBV6-2/TRBV6-3|TRBJ1-1|NA
TGTGCCAGCAGTCGACGGACAGGGAACACTGAAGCTTTCTTT
CASSRRTGNTEAFF
>NA|TRBV18|TRBJ1-3|NA
TGTGCCAGCTCACCACCATCGGGAATCTCTGGAAACACCATATATTTT
CASSPPSGISGNTIYF
>NA|TRBV4-3|TRBJ1-2|NA
TGCGCCAGCAGCCAAGAGACCCACATCCGTGGCTACACCTTC
CASSQETHIRGYTF
>NA|TRBV10-3|TRBJ1-1|NA
TGTGCCATCAGTTCGACAGGTGAAGCTTTCTTT
CAISSTGEAFF
>NA|TRBV28|TRBJ1-2|NA
TGTGCCAGCAGTTTTTCTAGCTGGGGTTCGAGCGGCTACACCTTC
CASSFSSWGSSGYTF
>NA|TRBV28|TRBJ1-5|NA
TGTGCCAGCAGTTTGGCGGGGGCTCGGCAGCCCCAGCATTTT
CASSLAGARQPQHF
>NA|TRBV28|TRBJ1-5|NA
TGTGCCAGCATAGGGTTTTGGAATAGCAATCAGCCCCAGCATTTT
CASIGFWNSNQPQHF
>NA|TRBV5-1|TRBJ1-6|NA
TGCGCCAGCAGCTTGTATACAGGGTATAATTCACCCCTCCACTTT
CASSLYTGYNSPLHF
>NA|TRBV11-2|TRBJ2-7|once
TGTGCCAGCAGAATCGGACTTTCCTACGAGCAGTACTTC
CASRIGLSYEQYF
>TRBD1|TRBV5-1|TRBJ1-2|NA
TGCGCCAGCAGCCTAGGACAGGGGCCGGGGGCTAACTATGGCTACACCTTC
CASSLGQGPGANYGYTF
>TRBD1|TRBV7-2|TRBJ1-1|NA
TGTGCCAGCAGCTCGGGGGGGGACAGGGCGAGCACTGAAGCTTTCTTT
CASSSGGDRASTEAFF
>NA|TRBV28|TRBJ1-6|NA
TGTGCCAGCAGGCGAGGCTCACCCCTCCACTTT
CASRRGSPLHF
>NA|TRBV7-2|TRBJ2-1|NA
TGTGCCAGCAGCTTCCCCGGGACTCAAAATGAGCAGTTCTTC
CASSFPGTQNEQFF
>NA|TRBV6-5|TRBJ2-6|NA
TGTGCCAGCAGTTACTCGGGCACTGGGGCCAACGTCCTGACTTTC
CASSYSGTGANVLTF
>NA|TRBV6-5|TRBJ2-7|NA
TGTGCCAGCTGCCGTGGGCAGGGCTGCTACGAGCAGTACTTC
CASCRGQGCYEQYF
>NA|TRBV2|TRBJ2-2|NA
TGTGCCAGGGGGACTATTGGACAGGCAGATGGGGAGCTGTTTTTT
CARGTIGQADGELFF
>NA|TRBV5-1|TRBJ1-1|NA
TGCGCCAGCAGCCCCGGTAATGAAGTCATGAACACTGAAGCTTTCTTT
CASSPGNEVMNTEAFF
>NA|TRBV27|TRBJ2-5|NA
TGTGCCAGGAGAAAAGAGAAGGAGGGTGGGAGGGAGACCCAGTACTTC
CARRKEKEGGRETQYF
>NA|TRBV28|TRBJ1-2|NA
TGTGCCAGCAGTGCCCTAAGCGGGGACCACCTCTATGGCTACACCTTC
CASSALSGDHLYGYTF
>NA|TRBV5-1|TRBJ2-5|NA
TGCGCCAGCAGCATCCAAGAGACCCAGTACTTC
CASSIQETQYF
>NA|TRBV3-1/TRBV3-2|TRBJ2-3|NA
TGTGCCAGCAGCCAAGAAATCATTCTAGAGAGTTCCCCGCCTCTTAGCACAGATACGCAGTATTTT
CASSQEIILESSPPLSTDTQYF
>NA|TRBV19|TRBJ2-1|NA
TGTGCCAGTAGTATAATACTCCGGCACAATGAGCAGTTCTTC
CASSIILRHNEQFF
>TRBD1|TRBV27|TRBJ1-1|NA
TGTGCCAGCAGTTCAGGCAGGGGGAGCACTGAAGCTTTCTTT
CASSSGRGSTEAFF
>TRBD1|TRBV27|TRBJ2-1|few
TGTGCCAGCAGTAAACGACAGGGGGTAATATCCTACAATGAGCAGTTCTTC
CASSKRQGVISYNEQFF